The source of this TCR beta chain is a study of blood T cell repertoires in COVID-19. Turning to the study itself: The origin of the acute and convalescent COVID-19 samples was the United States, Italy and Spain. Sources were T cells, B-cell-depleted T cells, or PBMCs; the material itself was cDNA or gDNA.

CDR1 and CDR2 from the germline V gene are SGHRS and YFSETQ. The CDR3 runs to 17 residues. The V and J ends lost 7 bases and 5 bases, in that order; junction bases with no gene match: 21. In the original analysis: Scientists estimated how many nucleated cells there were by amplifying reference gene primers. The data were produced by immunoSEQ multiplex PCR, yet TCRdb's version contains in-frame clones alone and is incomplete. That table is the source of V, J and clone size, and D and trimming were worked out from the DNA. Of a few hundred thousand clones detected, 80% to 90% appear once; the ten largest clones hold over 1.1%.

The rearrangement joins TRBV5-1 to TRBJ2-7, with 7 nucleotides matching TRBD2. The clonotype originates from a man of 80 years or more with acute or convalescent COVID-19. Sequenced input: peripheral blood. The CDR3 coding sequence is TGCGCCAGCCGTAGCGGTGGGAGGGAGGTGGAAGGCCACGAGCAGTACTTC. This gives the protein CASRSGGREVEGHEQYF.